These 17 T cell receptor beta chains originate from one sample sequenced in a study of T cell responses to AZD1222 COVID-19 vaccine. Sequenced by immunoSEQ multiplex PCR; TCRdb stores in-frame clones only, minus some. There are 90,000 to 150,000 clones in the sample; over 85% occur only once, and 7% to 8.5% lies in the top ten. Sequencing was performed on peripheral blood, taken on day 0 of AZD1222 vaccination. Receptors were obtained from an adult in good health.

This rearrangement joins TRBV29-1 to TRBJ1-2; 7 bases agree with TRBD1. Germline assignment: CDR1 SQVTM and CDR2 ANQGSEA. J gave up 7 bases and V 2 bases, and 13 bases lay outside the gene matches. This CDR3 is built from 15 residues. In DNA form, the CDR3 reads TGCAGCGTTGAAAGCGACAGGGCTGCTCTTTTTGGCTACACCTTC. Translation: CSVESDRAALFGYTF.

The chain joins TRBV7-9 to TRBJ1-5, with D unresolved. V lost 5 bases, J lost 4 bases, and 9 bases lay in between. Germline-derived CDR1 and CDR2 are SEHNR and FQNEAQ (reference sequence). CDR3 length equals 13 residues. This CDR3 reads CASSKSLNQPQHF. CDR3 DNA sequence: TGTGCCAGCAGCAAATCCCTAAATCAGCCCCAGCATTTT.

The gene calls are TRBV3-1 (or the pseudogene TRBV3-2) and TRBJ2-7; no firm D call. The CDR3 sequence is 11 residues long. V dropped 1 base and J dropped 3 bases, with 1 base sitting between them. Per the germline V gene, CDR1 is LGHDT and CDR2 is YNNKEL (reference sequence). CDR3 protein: CASSQVYEQYF. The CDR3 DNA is TGTGCCAGCAGCCAAGTCTACGAGCAGTACTTC.

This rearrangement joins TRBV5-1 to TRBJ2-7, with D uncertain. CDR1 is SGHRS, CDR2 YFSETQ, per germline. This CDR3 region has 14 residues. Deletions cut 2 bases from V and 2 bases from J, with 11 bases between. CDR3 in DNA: TGCGCCAGCAGCTTAGGGCTCCCGGCCTACGAGCAGTACTTC. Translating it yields CASSLGLPAYEQYF.

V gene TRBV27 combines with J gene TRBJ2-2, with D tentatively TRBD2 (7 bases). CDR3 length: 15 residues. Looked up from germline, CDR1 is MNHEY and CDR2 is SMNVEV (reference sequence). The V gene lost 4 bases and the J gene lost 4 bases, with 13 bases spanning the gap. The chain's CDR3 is CASSSRGAGTGELFF. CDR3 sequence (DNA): TGTGCCAGCAGTTCTCGGGGGGCCGGCACCGGGGAGCTGTTTTTT.

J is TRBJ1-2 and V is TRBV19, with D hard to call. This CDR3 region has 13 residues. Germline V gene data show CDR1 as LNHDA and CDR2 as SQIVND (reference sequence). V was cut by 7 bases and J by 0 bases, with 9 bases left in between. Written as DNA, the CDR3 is TGTGCCAGTATCCAGGAGACTAACTATGGCTACACCTTC. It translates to CASIQETNYGYTF.

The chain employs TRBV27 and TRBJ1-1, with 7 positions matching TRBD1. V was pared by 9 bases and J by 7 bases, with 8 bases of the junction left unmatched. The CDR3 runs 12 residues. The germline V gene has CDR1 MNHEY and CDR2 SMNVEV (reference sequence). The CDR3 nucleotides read TGTGCCAGTAGACAGGGAGTTAATGAAGCTTTCTTT. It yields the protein CASRQGVNEAFF.

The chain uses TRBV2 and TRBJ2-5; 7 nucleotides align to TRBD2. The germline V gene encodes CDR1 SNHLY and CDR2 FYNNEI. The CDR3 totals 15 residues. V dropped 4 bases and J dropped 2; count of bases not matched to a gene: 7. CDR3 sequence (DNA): TGTGCCAGCAGTGTGGGGAGCGGGGCTCAAGAGACCCAGTACTTC. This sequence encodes CASSVGSGAQETQYF.

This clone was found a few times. CDR3 sequence: CASSQSRGGSPRDGYTF. The CDR3 nucleotides are TGCGCCAGCAGTCAATCTAGGGGAGGTAGTCCACGGGATGGCTACACCTTC. V usage is TRBV23-1 and J usage is TRBJ1-2, with D perhaps TRBD1 (5 bases). TRBV23-1 is noted as an ORF with a role that remains uncertain. The V gene lost 0 bases and the J gene lost 6 bases, with 20 bases spanning the gap. The CDR3 runs to 17 residues.

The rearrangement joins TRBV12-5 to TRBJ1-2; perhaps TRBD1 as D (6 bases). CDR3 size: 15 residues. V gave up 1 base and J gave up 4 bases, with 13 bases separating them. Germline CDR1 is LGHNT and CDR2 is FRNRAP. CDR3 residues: CASGLALGGAYGYTF. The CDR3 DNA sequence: TGTGCTAGTGGTTTGGCTCTAGGGGGGGCCTATGGCTACACCTTC.

CDR3 bases: TGTGCCAGCACCGCCCAACCCTCTGGAAACACCATATATTTT. Translating gives CASTAQPSGNTIYF. V gene TRBV9 combines with J gene TRBJ1-3, with D uncertain. Between the trimmed V and J ends, which lost 6 bases and 0 bases, there was a span of 10 bases. Germline CDR1 SGDLS, CDR2 YYNGEE. The CDR3 length is 14 residues.

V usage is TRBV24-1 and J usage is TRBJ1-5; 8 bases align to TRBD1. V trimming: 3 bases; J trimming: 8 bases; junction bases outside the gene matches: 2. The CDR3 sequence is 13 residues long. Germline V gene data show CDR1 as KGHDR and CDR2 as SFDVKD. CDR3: CATSDRTGKPQHF. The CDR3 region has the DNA TGTGCCACCAGTGATCGGACAGGGAAGCCCCAGCATTTT.

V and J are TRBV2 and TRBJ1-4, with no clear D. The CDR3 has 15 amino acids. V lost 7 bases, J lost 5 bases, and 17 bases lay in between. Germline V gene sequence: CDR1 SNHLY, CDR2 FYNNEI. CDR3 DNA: TGTGCCAGCACCGTAGGCCGGGCTTCAAATGAAAAACTGTTTTTT. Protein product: CASTVGRASNEKLFF.

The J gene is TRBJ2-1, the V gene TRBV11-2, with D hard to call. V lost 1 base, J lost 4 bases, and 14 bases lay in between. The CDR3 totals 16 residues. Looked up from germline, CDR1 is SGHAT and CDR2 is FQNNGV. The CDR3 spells CASSLVARQYYNEQFF. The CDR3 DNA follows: TGTGCCAGCAGCTTAGTCGCCAGACAATATTACAATGAGCAGTTCTTC.

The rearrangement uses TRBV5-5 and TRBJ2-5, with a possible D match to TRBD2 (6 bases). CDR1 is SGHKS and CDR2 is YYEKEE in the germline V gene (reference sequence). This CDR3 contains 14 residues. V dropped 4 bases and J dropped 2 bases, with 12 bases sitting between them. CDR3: CASSPAGRQETQYF. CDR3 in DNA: TGTGCCAGCAGCCCGGCAGGGAGGCAAGAGACCCAGTACTTC.

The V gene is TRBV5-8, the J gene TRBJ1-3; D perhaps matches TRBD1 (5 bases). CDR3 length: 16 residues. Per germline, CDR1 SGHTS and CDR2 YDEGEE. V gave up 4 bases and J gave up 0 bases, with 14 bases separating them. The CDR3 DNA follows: TGTGCCAGCAGCATCGGGACTTTTAGCTCTGGAAACACCATATATTTT. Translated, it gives CASSIGTFSSGNTIYF.

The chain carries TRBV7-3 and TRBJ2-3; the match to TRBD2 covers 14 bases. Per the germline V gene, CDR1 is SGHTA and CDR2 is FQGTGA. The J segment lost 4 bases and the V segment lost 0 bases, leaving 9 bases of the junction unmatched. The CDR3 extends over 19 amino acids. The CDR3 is CASSLTGTSGGLGADTQYF. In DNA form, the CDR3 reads TGTGCCAGCAGCTTAACCGGGACTAGCGGGGGTCTCGGGGCAGATACGCAGTATTTT.